Following are 23 T cell receptor beta chains from one sample sequenced in a study of blood T cell repertoires in COVID-19 (dated by TCRdb to the early 2020s). Library creation used the immunoSEQ multiplex PCR assay. Drawn from immuneACCESS, this table holds only the in-frame rearrangements with V and J called that TCRdb kept. Clones are partly lost; checked studies trace under half to an unresolved V gene and leave the rest unexplained. The sample table holds 20,000 to 25,000 clones, of which 89% were seen once. The top ten constitute less than 30% of the sample. Sequences were obtained from peripheral blood. Receptors were obtained from a human donor with active COVID-19. The donor label of this sample is uncertain.

This chain links TRBV23-1 with TRBJ2-1; the match to TRBD2 covers 10 bases. TRBV23-1 is designated an ORF whose function remains uncertain. J gave up 6 bases and V 2 bases, and 10 bases lay outside the gene matches. The CDR3 covers 17 residues. The CDR3 DNA reads as TGCGCCAGCAGTCAAAAGACCGGGACTAGCGTCCTCAATGAGCAGTTCTTC. Residues: CASSQKTGTSVLNEQFF.

The rearrangement joins TRBV19 to TRBJ1-4, with D possibly being TRBD1 (5 bases). The V gene's germline CDR1 is LNHDA and CDR2 SQIVND (reference sequence). The ends were cut back, 3 bases at V and 0 bases at J, with 11 bases in the middle. CDR3 size: 16 residues. CDR3 residues: CASSILRDSTNEKLFF. CDR3 coding DNA: TGTGCCAGTAGTATCTTAAGGGACTCAACTAATGAAAAACTGTTTTTT.

This rearrangement joins TRBV9 to TRBJ1-4; D call uncertain. The CDR3 runs 14 residues. Germline V gives CDR1 SGDLS, CDR2 YYNGEE. The V and J ends lost 2 bases and 3 bases respectively, with 8 bases between them. This CDR3 is CASSVLPANEKLFF. CDR3 in DNA: TGTGCCAGCAGCGTTCTACCCGCTAATGAAAAACTGTTTTTT. The whole variable domain, filled in from reference TRBV9 and TRBJ1-4, reads DSGVTQTPKHLITATGQRVTLRCSPRSGDLSVYWYQQSLDQGLQFLIQYYNGEERAKGNILERFSAQQFPDLHSELNLSSLELGDSALYFCASSVLPANEKLFFGSGTQLSVL.

This clone was seen just once. This chain links TRBV5-1 with TRBJ2-1; the match to TRBD2 covers 9 bases. V gave up 1 base and J gave up 5 bases; unmatched junction bases: 7. CDR3 size: 16 residues. The germline V gene encodes CDR1 SGHRS and CDR2 YFSETQ. Here the CDR3 DNA reads TGCGCCAGCAGCTTGAGGGCTAGCGGGACCAACAATGAGCAGTTCTTC. This translates into CASSLRASGTNNEQFF.

This clone was observed a single time. The V call is TRBV6-6, the J call TRBJ2-7; TRBD1 is a possible D gene (5 bases). The CDR3 has 16 residues. Germline values: CDR1 MNHNY, CDR2 SVGAGI (reference sequence). V was shortened by 7 bases and J by 1 base, with 20 bases between the two germline ends. The CDR3 DNA sequence: TGTGCCAGCACGATGGGGCAGCAAAAAGTATCCTACGAGCAGTACTTC. It translates to CASTMGQQKVSYEQYF.

The V and J genes are TRBV4-3 and TRBJ2-1, with D possibly being TRBD2 (6 bases). The CDR3 length is 16 residues. Germline CDR1 reads LGHNA; CDR2 reads YSLEER. V dropped 1 base and J dropped 10 bases, with 20 bases sitting between them. CDR3: CASSQGAGTVPLEQFF. In nucleotides, the CDR3 is TGCGCCAGCAGCCAAGGAGCCGGGACTGTGCCCTTGGAGCAGTTCTTC.

This clone occurred a few times. The V and J genes are TRBV19 and TRBJ1-2, with a weak D call TRBD1 (6 bases). The CDR3 totals 15 residues. Germline CDR1 reads LNHDA; CDR2 reads SQIVND (reference sequence). Trimming stripped 5 bases from V and 0 bases from J, with 13 bases between. In nucleotides, the CDR3 is TGTGCCAGTAGTTCATGGACAGCCACTAACTATGGCTACACCTTC. Translating it yields CASSSWTATNYGYTF.

This chain's CDR3 is CASTGSGRLFGTQYF. CDR3 nucleotides: TGTGCCAGCACCGGTAGCGGGAGACTATTCGGTACGCAGTATTTT. The gene calls are TRBV27 and TRBJ2-3; the match to TRBD2 covers 9 bases. Per germline, CDR1 MNHEY and CDR2 SMNVEV (reference sequence). The V segment lost 7 bases and the J segment 8 bases; nucleotides outside the gene matches: 13. This CDR3 has 15 residues.

This chain connects TRBV27 to TRBJ2-2; 8 positions agree with TRBD2. The CDR3 has 15 amino acids. The V gene's germline CDR1 is MNHEY and CDR2 SMNVEV (reference sequence). Germline trimming cut 2 bases from V and 4 bases from J; bases unmatched to any gene: 3. The CDR3 DNA follows: TGTGCCAGCAGTTTAAAGAGCGGGGGCACCGGGGAGCTGTTTTTT. It translates to CASSLKSGGTGELFF.

This chain uses TRBV6-6 with TRBJ1-1; D might be TRBD1 (6 bases). From germline, CDR1 is MNHNY and CDR2 SVGAGI (reference sequence). Trimming took 6 bases from V and 0 from J, leaving 11 bases between them. The CDR3 contains 14 residues. This CDR3 is CASSNGQMNTEAFF. The CDR3 DNA is TGTGCCAGCAGCAACGGACAGATGAACACTGAAGCTTTCTTT.

This chain links TRBV28 with TRBJ1-3; no clear D. CDR3 length: 16 amino acids. Trimming took off 5 bases at V and 2 bases at J, with 16 bases between the two ends. Germline-derived CDR1 and CDR2 are MDHEN and SYDVKM. The CDR3 is CASSPPGGEAGNTIYF. Here the CDR3 DNA reads TGTGCCAGCAGTCCCCCCGGCGGGGAGGCTGGAAACACCATATATTTT. The whole variable domain, filled in from reference TRBV28 and TRBJ1-3, reads DVKVTQSSRYLVKRTGEKVFLECVQDMDHENMFWYRQDPGLGLRLIYFSYDVKMKEKGDIPEGYSVSREKKERFSLILESASTNQTSMYLCASSPPGGEAGNTIYFGEGSWLTVV.

The V call is TRBV12-3 or TRBV12-4, the J call TRBJ1-4; possible D gene TRBD1, 6 bases. V was clipped by 3 bases and J by 8 bases, with 7 bases between them. The CDR3 extends over 12 amino acids. The CDR3 spells CASSFQGEKLFF. Here the CDR3 DNA reads TGTGCCAGCAGTTTCCAGGGGGAAAAACTGTTTTTT.

The V and J genes are TRBV18 and TRBJ2-3, with D possibly being TRBD1 (6 bases). Germline assignment: CDR1 KGHSH and CDR2 LQKENI. The CDR3 totals 18 residues. Trimming stripped 2 bases from V and 6 bases from J, with 24 bases between. CDR3 DNA: TGTGCCAGCTCACCATTCCCTCCCACGGCAGGGGTTATGGATACGCAGTATTTT. The encoded protein is CASSPFPPTAGVMDTQYF.

The chain joins TRBV24-1 to TRBJ2-3; 7 bases agree with TRBD2. Germline trimming cut 12 bases from V and 1 base from J; bases unmatched to any gene: 6. This CDR3 is 13 amino acids long. Germline V gene lookup returns CDR1 KGHDR and CDR2 SFDVKD. CDR3 in amino acids: CAPSSGGTDTQYF. CDR3 coding DNA: TGTGCCCCTTCTAGCGGTGGCACAGATACGCAGTATTTT.

The chain recombines TRBV6-5 with TRBJ1-5, with D possibly TRBD1 on 5 matching bases. Trimming pared 2 bases from V and 1 base from J, leaving 6 bases between. Germline CDR1 is MNHEY and CDR2 is SVGAGI. This CDR3 contains 14 residues. The CDR3 DNA follows: TGTGCCAGCAGTTACAGACAGAGCAATCAGCCCCAGCATTTT. Encoded protein: CASSYRQSNQPQHF.

The chain joins TRBV6-5 to TRBJ1-1; the D is unclear. This CDR3 comprises 13 residues. Trimming shortened V by 2 bases and J by 7 bases, and 11 bases separated the two germline ends. Germline V gene sequence: CDR1 MNHEY, CDR2 SVGAGI. This CDR3 reads CASSYPGKGEAFF. The CDR3, as DNA: TGTGCCAGCAGTTACCCGGGAAAGGGTGAAGCTTTCTTT.

This chain uses TRBV5-6 with TRBJ2-4; 7 nucleotides line up with TRBD2. Trimming at V came to 1 base and at J to 4 bases, leaving 2 bases not matched to a gene. The germline CDR1 and CDR2 sequences are SGHDT and YYEEEE. The CDR3 covers 14 residues. The CDR3 bases are TGTGCCAGCAGCTTGCGGCGGGGGAAAAACATTCAGTACTTC. The encoded protein is CASSLRRGKNIQYF.

The chain combines TRBV7-2 with TRBJ1-5; D gene ambiguous. The germline V and J ends were trimmed by 4 bases and 3 bases, with 16 bases remaining between them. The CDR3 length is 16 residues. The V gene's germline CDR1 is SGHTA and CDR2 FQGNSA. The CDR3 DNA follows: TGTGCCAGCAGCTCTAGTCCCCCATATCTCAATCAGCCCCAGCATTTT. It specifies CASSSSPPYLNQPQHF.

This clone was counted once. This chain uses TRBV30 with TRBJ1-5; D not resolved. V was trimmed by 2 bases and J by 0 bases, leaving 14 bases between them. The CDR3 length is 16 residues. Germline CDR1 reads GTSNPN; CDR2 reads SVGIG (reference sequence). CDR3 in amino acids: CAWSPLNSHSNQPQHF. CDR3 DNA sequence: TGTGCCTGGAGTCCACTGAACAGTCATAGCAATCAGCCCCAGCATTTT.

The J gene is TRBJ2-7, the V gene TRBV28, with a weak D call TRBD1 (6 bases). Trimming removed 5 bases at V and 2 bases at J, with 13 bases between. This CDR3 region has 14 residues. CDR1 is MDHEN, CDR2 SYDVKM, per germline. The chain's CDR3 is CASSPSDRPYEQYF. CDR3 bases: TGTGCCAGCAGTCCCTCCGACAGGCCCTACGAGCAGTACTTC.

The chain carries TRBV9 and TRBJ1-1, with D perhaps matching TRBD1 (6 bases). Per the germline V gene, CDR1 is SGDLS and CDR2 is YYNGEE. The CDR3 extends over 14 amino acids. The ends were cut back, 2 bases at V and 4 bases at J, with 12 bases in the middle. The CDR3 here is CASSVQGLATEAFF. The CDR3 region has the DNA TGTGCCAGCAGCGTTCAGGGGCTAGCCACTGAAGCTTTCTTT.

The chain uses TRBV4-2 and TRBJ1-6, with 11 bases identical to TRBD1. The V gene's germline CDR1 is LGHNA and CDR2 YNFKEQ. V lost 4 bases and J lost 7; bases outside the gene matches: 6. The CDR3 runs to 16 residues. CDR3: CASSLRGDRGNSPLHF. CDR3 nucleotides: TGTGCCAGCAGCCTGCGGGGGGACAGGGGGAATTCACCCCTCCACTTT.

CDR3 protein: CASSELGRSGANVLTF. In DNA form, the CDR3 reads TGTGCCAGCAGTGAATTGGGCCGCTCTGGGGCCAACGTCCTGACTTTC. The rearrangement joins TRBV2 to TRBJ2-6; D unclear. Per the germline V gene, CDR1 is SNHLY and CDR2 is FYNNEI. Trimming took off 2 bases at V and 0 bases at J, with 8 bases between the two ends. The length of the CDR3 is 16 residues.